This is a list of T cell receptor beta chains from one sample in a study of a mutant IDH1 vaccine in newly diagnosed glioma. Their target antigens are unknown. Sequencing used immunoSEQ multiplex PCR; TCRdb keeps in-frame clones, though not all of them. Of 57,000 or so clones detected, less than 85% appear once; the ten largest clones hold 3.5% to 4.5%. This specimen consisted of PBMCs, obtained from a glioma patient whose treatment included an IDH1 peptide vaccine. The receptor source for this set is a young man with glioma. CDR3s include the opening cysteine and the closing phenylalanine or tryptophan. Each record gives: J gene, clone size, D gene, V gene, CDR3 DNA, CDR3 protein. The D gene is left open where the match is weak. Expanded clones are given a class, and other clones once, few, many or no size at all.

>TRBJ2-1|-|-|TRBV5-5
TGTGCCAGCAGCTTCGGAGGGGGCTCCTACAATGAGCAGTTCTTC
CASSFGGGSYNEQFF
>TRBJ2-2|-|-|TRBV11-3
TGTGCCAGCAGCTTAGGGGACTCACCACTGTTTTTT
CASSLGDSPLFF
>TRBJ2-7|-|TRBD1|TRBV10-3
TGTGCCATCAGCCGAAGCTCCCACGAGGGACAGGGGGCTCGGGAGCAGTACTTC
CAISRSSHEGQGAREQYF
>TRBJ2-3|-|-|TRBV4-3
TGCGCCAGCAGCCAAGATAGTCCCCTCCCAGATACGCAGTATTTT
CASSQDSPLPDTQYF
>TRBJ2-7|few|TRBD1|TRBV5-1
TGCGCCAGCAGCGACCCGGGACAGGGGGCGAAAGAGCAGTACTTC
CASSDPGQGAKEQYF
>TRBJ1-4|-|-|TRBV5-1
TGCGCCAGCAGCTTGGGAGGGACGGGCGCAACTAATGAAAAACTGTTTTTT
CASSLGGTGATNEKLFF
>TRBJ2-1|once|TRBD1|TRBV20-1
TGCAGTGCCACCGACAGGGCGGAGTCTTTCTTC
CSATDRAESFF
>TRBJ1-1|few|-|TRBV7-9
TGTGCCAGCAGCTTAGCAGGGGTAGAGGAGGCTTTCTTT
CASSLAGVEEAFF
>TRBJ2-6|once|TRBD2|TRBV5-1
TGCGCCAGCAGGCGGGAGGTTGGGGCCAACGTCCTGACTTTC
CASRREVGANVLTF
>TRBJ2-3|-|-|TRBV5-1
TGCGCCAGCAGCTTACTAGGACACACAGATACGCAGTATTTT
CASSLLGHTDTQYF
>TRBJ2-1|-|-|TRBV7-2
TGTGCCAGCACCCCTGATAGGGGGACCTACAATGAGCAGTTCTTC
CASTPDRGTYNEQFF
>TRBJ1-1|few|TRBD1|TRBV6-5
TGTGCCAGCAGGCGGACAGGGGGCGATGGAGCTTTCTTT
CASRRTGGDGAFF
>TRBJ2-2|few|-|TRBV2
TGTGCCAGCAGTGAACAGGGAGGCGGGGAGCTGTTTTTT
CASSEQGGGELFF
>TRBJ2-7|-|-|TRBV7-9
TGTGCCAGCAGCTTTCTACAGCGACCCTACGAGCAGTACTTC
CASSFLQRPYEQYF
>TRBJ1-1|-|-|TRBV6-5
TGTGCCATCTCGTGTGTAGGGAACACTGAAGCTTTCTTT
CAISCVGNTEAFF
>TRBJ1-1|few|-|TRBV29-1
TGCAGCGTTGAAGCAGGTGCAGGGAGTGACACTGAAGCTTTCTTT
CSVEAGAGSDTEAFF
>TRBJ2-7|-|-|TRBV6-1
TGTGCCAGCAGTTGGACTATCTCCTACGAGCAGTACTTC
CASSWTISYEQYF
>TRBJ1-6|once|-|TRBV5-4
TGTGCCAGCAGCTTGGAGGGCAGTTACGATTCACCCCTCCACTTT
CASSLEGSYDSPLHF
>TRBJ2-1|-|TRBD2|TRBV5-1
TGCGCCAGCAGCTTGGCCTGGACTAGCGGGGGGTATGAGCAGTTCTTC
CASSLAWTSGGYEQFF
>TRBJ1-1|-|-|TRBV6-5
TGTGCCAGCAGCCTCCGAAGGAACACTGAAGCTTTCTTT
CASSLRRNTEAFF
>TRBJ2-7|-|-|TRBV6-6
TGTGCCAGCAGGTCCTCAGGGTCCGCGAGGGACGAGCAGTACTTC
CASRSSGSARDEQYF
>TRBJ2-1|-|TRBD2|TRBV19
TGTGCCAGTAGCAAATGGGAGGGACTAGTGGAGCAGTTCTTC
CASSKWEGLVEQFF
>TRBJ1-1|-|-|TRBV20-1
TGCAGTGCTGGACCGGGGGATGCAAGGGTCTTT
CSAGPGDARVF
>TRBJ2-1|-|TRBD1|TRBV7-9
TGTGCCAGCAGCTTCTACTACCGGGACAGGTTGCGTGAGCAGTTCTTC
CASSFYYRDRLREQFF
>TRBJ1-4|-|TRBD1|TRBV15
TGTGCCACCAGCAGGCCGGGACAGATTACAACTAATGAAAAACTGTTTTTT
CATSRPGQITTNEKLFF
>TRBJ2-2|-|-|TRBV19
TGTGCCAGTAGGAGACAGAGTAGCTACACCGGGGAGCTGTTTTTT
CASRRQSSYTGELFF
>TRBJ2-2|once|-|TRBV30
TGTGCCTGGAGTGCGGGGGAACCCACCGGGGAGCTGTTTTTT
CAWSAGEPTGELFF
>TRBJ1-2|-|-|TRBV28
TGTGCCAGCAACGCACAGGGTTCCTATGGCTACACCTTC
CASNAQGSYGYTF
>TRBJ2-5|-|-|TRBV28
TGTGCCAGCAGTTTATTTGGGGGGCGCTGGGAAGAGACCCAGTACTTC
CASSLFGGRWEETQYF
>TRBJ2-7|-|-|TRBV4-3
TGCGCCAGCAGCCAAGAACGGCAGGGGTATTGGCCGCAGTACTTC
CASSQERQGYWPQYF
>TRBJ2-7|-|TRBD1|TRBV15
TGTGCCACCAGGCCAGGACAGGGAAGGGGCGGTGATTCCGAGCAGTACTTC
CATRPGQGRGGDSEQYF
>TRBJ1-2|-|-|TRBV9
TGTGCCAGCAGCGTAGAAGAGAGATATGGCTACACCTTC
CASSVEERYGYTF
>TRBJ2-5|-|TRBD2|TRBV5-4
TGTGCCAGCAGCTTGCAGACTAGCACCAGCCAAGAGACCCAGTACTTC
CASSLQTSTSQETQYF
>TRBJ2-5|few|-|TRBV27
TGTGCCAGCAGTTTCTATCCTGAGAGTAAAGAGACCCAGTACTTC
CASSFYPESKETQYF
>TRBJ2-3|few|-|TRBV5-1
TGCGCCAGCAGCTATAGCCTTAGCCGGCGAAGCACAGATACGCAGTATTTT
CASSYSLSRRSTDTQYF
>TRBJ1-5|-|-|TRBV6-5
TGTGCCAGCATGGGGCCACAGGGAAATCAGCCCCAGCATTTT
CASMGPQGNQPQHF
>TRBJ1-1|-|-|TRBV7-9
TGTGCCAGCAGCCCGGACTTTTCTTTGAACACTGAAGCTTTCTTT
CASSPDFSLNTEAFF
>TRBJ2-3|-|-|TRBV11-2
TGTGCCAGCAGCCCCCCTTGGAGGTGGGCAGATACGCAGTATTTT
CASSPPWRWADTQYF
>TRBJ1-1|-|TRBD1|TRBV7-9
TGTGCCAGCAGCTTACTGACAGGGGGCACTGAAGCTTTCTTT
CASSLLTGGTEAFF
>TRBJ2-5|-|-|TRBV2
TGTGCCAGCAGTGCAAGACGACTACTTGGGGAGACCCAGTACTTC
CASSARRLLGETQYF
>TRBJ1-1|-|-|TRBV2
TGTGCCAGCACTCCGGAGCGCATGAACACTGAAGCTTTCTTT
CASTPERMNTEAFF